This passage covers 26 T cell receptor beta chains from one sample sequenced in a study of blood T cell repertoires in COVID-19. TCRdb's table, derived via immunoSEQ multiplex PCR, lists solely in-frame clones and lacks some. The data hold under 200,000 clones, with about 80% observed a single time. The specimen was peripheral blood. These receptor sequences come from a woman aged 80 or older with acute or convalescent COVID-19.

This clone was counted between two and nine times. This rearrangement joins TRBV5-1 to TRBJ2-5; 7 positions match TRBD2. The germline CDR1 and CDR2 sequences are SGHRS and YFSETQ. With V trimmed by 0 bases and J by 4 bases, 3 bases remained unmatched. This CDR3 has 14 amino acids. The CDR3 reads CASSLAGGRETQYF. CDR3 bases: TGCGCCAGCAGCTTGGCGGGGGGACGAGAGACCCAGTACTTC.

The rearrangement links TRBV6-2 or TRBV6-3 to TRBJ2-3, with 8 bases matching TRBD2. Unmatched junction bases numbered 13, after V lost 0 bases and J lost 2 bases. This CDR3 has 19 amino acids. Germline CDR1 is MNHEY and CDR2 is SVGEGT. In DNA, the CDR3 is TGTGCCAGCAGTTACTCCCCTGCTTATAGCGGGGAATTCACAGATACGCAGTATTTT. Its translation: CASSYSPAYSGEFTDTQYF.

The rearrangement links TRBV18 to TRBJ2-5, with TRBD1 identical over 10 bases. The CDR3 sequence is 15 residues long. The V gene end was trimmed by 3 bases and the J gene end by 2 bases; junction bases not matched to a gene: 3. Germline assignment: CDR1 KGHSH and CDR2 LQKENI. This chain's CDR3 is CASSPTGGGQETQYF. The CDR3 region has the DNA TGTGCCAGCTCACCGACAGGGGGCGGACAAGAGACCCAGTACTTC. Supplemented by reference TRBV18 and TRBJ2-5, the full variable domain reads NAGVMQNPRHLVRRRGQEARLRCSPMKGHSHVYWYRQLPEEGLKFMVYLQKENIIDESGMPKERFSAEFPKEGPSILRIQQVVRGDSAAYFCASSPTGGGQETQYFGPGTRLLVL.

V usage is TRBV4-1 and J usage is TRBJ2-5, with D maybe TRBD1 (5 bases). CDR3 length: 15 amino acids. The germline V gene has CDR1 MGHRA and CDR2 YSYEKL. Trimming removed 1 base from V and 1 base from J, with 10 bases in between. CDR3 in amino acids: CASSQAGRAQETQYF. CDR3 in DNA: TGCGCCAGCAGCCAAGCGGGCAGGGCCCAAGAGACCCAGTACTTC.

The gene calls are TRBV6-6 and TRBJ1-6; D perhaps matches TRBD1 (6 bases). There are 14 residues in the CDR3. Trimming stripped 5 bases from V and 7 bases from J, with 12 bases between. The V gene's germline CDR1 is MNHNY and CDR2 SVGAGI (reference sequence). In DNA form, the CDR3 reads TGTGCCAGCAGTACGACAGGAGGAAATTCACCCCTCCACTTT. This encodes CASSTTGGNSPLHF.

This rearrangement joins TRBV7-2 to TRBJ2-7; D perhaps matches TRBD1 (5 bases). CDR3 size: 15 residues. Germline CDR1 is SGHTA and CDR2 is FQGNSA. Trimming removed 1 base from V and 2 bases from J, with 12 bases in between. CDR3 loop: CASSLDAGQTYEQYF. Here the CDR3 DNA reads TGTGCCAGCAGCTTAGATGCAGGACAAACCTACGAGCAGTACTTC.

This chain uses TRBV12-3 or TRBV12-4 with TRBJ2-5; no reliable D call. This CDR3 is built from 12 residues. V lost 3 bases, J lost 4 bases, and 6 bases lay in between. In nucleotides, the CDR3 is TGTGCCAGCAGTTTTTCAGGAGAGACCCAGTACTTC. Translated: CASSFSGETQYF.

This clone has just a few counts. The chain links TRBV7-2 to TRBJ1-1; D is unresolved. The CDR3 runs 14 residues. Trimming cost V 0 bases and J 3 bases, with 8 bases left between them. Per germline, CDR1 SGHTA and CDR2 FQGNSA. DNA for the CDR3: TGTGCCAGCAGCTTAGCACAGACGCACACTGAAGCTTTCTTT. Translating it yields CASSLAQTHTEAFF.

This chain connects TRBV6-2 or TRBV6-3 to TRBJ1-6; 8 bases map to TRBD1. This CDR3 is built from 18 residues. CDR1 MNHEY and CDR2 SVGEGT come from the germline V gene. V shed 2 bases, J shed 0 bases, and the junction held 6 bases outside the gene matches. CDR3 amino acids: CASSYADRDSSYNSPLHF. Here the CDR3 DNA reads TGTGCCAGCAGTTACGCGGACAGGGATAGCTCCTATAATTCACCCCTCCACTTT.

The chain joins TRBV6-5 to TRBJ1-2, with D perhaps matching TRBD1 (5 bases). Trimming left V 6 bases short and J 7 bases short, with 12 bases between. The length of the CDR3 is 12 residues. CDR1 and CDR2 (germline): MNHEY, SVGAGI. The CDR3 loop reads CASREDIAGYTF. CDR3 sequence (DNA): TGTGCCAGCAGAGAGGACATAGCTGGCTACACCTTC.

The V and J genes are TRBV23-1 and TRBJ1-2; D is perhaps TRBD1 (6 bases). TRBV23-1 is noted as an ORF with a role that remains uncertain. CDR3 length: 20 amino acids. The V end was cut by 2 bases, the J end by 6 bases, with 31 bases between. The CDR3 spells CASSQPSDPQGFGGSHGYTF. The DNA of the CDR3 is TGCGCCAGCAGTCAACCTTCTGACCCACAGGGTTTCGGCGGTTCTCATGGCTACACCTTC.

The chain combines TRBV19 with TRBJ1-4; 10 positions agree with TRBD1. V shed 11 bases, J shed 6 bases, and the junction held 6 bases outside the gene matches. Germline V gene data show CDR1 as LNHDA and CDR2 as SQIVND (reference sequence). The CDR3 loop spans 13 amino acids. The DNA for the CDR3 is TGTGCCTCCGCGGACAGGGGGTATGAAAAACTGTTTTTT. Amino acids: CASADRGYEKLFF.

This clone was counted a single time. This rearrangement joins TRBV18 to TRBJ1-1, with 7 bases identical to TRBD1. After removal of 5 bases from V and 11 bases from J, the junction contained 8 bases not matched to a gene. Germline CDR1 and CDR2: KGHSH and LQKENI. The CDR3 is made up of 12 amino acids. The chain's CDR3 is CASSEGGAGAFF. CDR3 DNA: TGTGCCAGCTCAGAAGGGGGCGCAGGGGCTTTCTTT.

The chain uses TRBV4-1 and TRBJ1-2; 9 bases are a match to TRBD1. There are 17 residues in the CDR3. The trim removed 1 base at V and 7 bases at J, leaving 13 bases unmatched. CDR1 MGHRA and CDR2 YSYEKL come from the germline V gene. The chain's CDR3 is CASSQGPRTGVQFGYTF. The CDR3 DNA reads as TGCGCCAGCAGCCAAGGCCCCCGGACAGGGGTCCAATTTGGCTACACCTTC.

The rearrangement uses TRBV4-3 and TRBJ1-2; 9 bases are shared with TRBD1. After removal of 4 bases from V and 4 bases from J, the junction contained 4 bases not matched to a gene. This CDR3 has 14 residues. In germline, CDR1 is LGHNA, CDR2 YSLEER. CDR3 loop: CASSRDRASYGYTF. CDR3 bases: TGCGCCAGCAGCCGGGACAGGGCCAGCTATGGCTACACCTTC.

In its sample, this clone was seen a few times. The genes are TRBV6-5 and TRBJ1-6; 8 nucleotides align to TRBD1. Trimming took 6 bases from V and 11 from J; bases not matched to a gene: 9. Looked up from germline, CDR1 is MNHEY and CDR2 is SVGAGI. This CDR3 is 14 amino acids long. As DNA, the CDR3 is TGTGCCAGCAGAGGACAGGGTATGGGTCCACCCCTCCACTTT. It is translated as CASRGQGMGPPLHF.

The J gene is TRBJ1-5, the V gene TRBV24-1; perhaps TRBD1 as D (6 bases). This CDR3 comprises 14 residues. CDR1 KGHDR and CDR2 SFDVKD come from the germline V gene. V lost 3 bases to trimming and J lost 1 base, with 6 bases between them. The CDR3 loop is CATSDQGSNQPQHF. The CDR3, as DNA: TGTGCCACCAGTGATCAGGGGAGCAATCAGCCCCAGCATTTT.

CDR3 amino acids: CASSSLGREYNYGYTF. The DNA of the CDR3 is TGTGCCAGCAGTTCCCTCGGACGGGAATACAACTATGGCTACACCTTC. This chain connects TRBV28 to TRBJ1-2; D is uncertain. The germline CDR1 and CDR2 sequences are MDHEN and SYDVKM. The CDR3 runs 16 residues. Trimming pared 4 bases from V and 2 bases from J, leaving 17 bases between.

The chain is built from TRBV5-4 and TRBJ2-3, with D perhaps matching TRBD2 (5 bases). In germline, CDR1 is SGHNT, CDR2 YYREEE (reference sequence). V lost 3 bases and J lost 6, with 14 bases in between. CDR3 size: 14 residues. The CDR3 nucleotides are TGTGCCAGCAGCTCGCCGGAGGAACACGATACGCAGTATTTT. Translating it yields CASSSPEEHDTQYF.

This chain connects TRBV6-2 or TRBV6-3 to TRBJ1-2; D call uncertain. There are 13 residues in the CDR3. Germline CDR1 is MNHEY and CDR2 is SVGEGT. V was pared by 6 bases and J by 0 bases, with 8 bases between. CDR3 amino acids: CASSLSPNYGYTF. The CDR3 nucleotides read TGTGCCAGCAGCCTGTCTCCTAACTATGGCTACACCTTC.

V is TRBV6-5 and J is TRBJ2-3, with 9 bases matching TRBD1. CDR3 length: 15 residues. From germline, CDR1 is MNHEY and CDR2 SVGAGI. With 5 bases clipped from V and 1 base from J, the junction kept 4 bases outside the gene matches. DNA of the CDR3: TGTGCCAGCAGTAGACGGACAGGGGGCACAGATACGCAGTATTTT. Translation gives CASSRRTGGTDTQYF.

V is TRBV28 and J is TRBJ1-5; 8 nucleotides align to TRBD1. CDR1 and CDR2 (germline): MDHEN, SYDVKM. V was pared by 7 bases and J by 5 bases, with 7 bases of the junction left unmatched. The CDR3 loop spans 14 amino acids. The DNA for the CDR3 is TGTGCCAGCAACCTTCTCAGGGGGCATCAGCCCCAGCATTTT. Encoded protein: CASNLLRGHQPQHF.

This chain uses TRBV7-2 with TRBJ1-5; 7 bases fit TRBD1. The CDR3 length is 14 residues. Trimming cost V 4 bases and J 6 bases; bases outside gene matches: 6. Germline V gene lookup returns CDR1 SGHTA and CDR2 FQGNSA. The chain's CDR3 is CASSSGTALQPQHF. The CDR3 DNA sequence: TGTGCCAGCAGCTCCGGGACAGCCCTTCAGCCCCAGCATTTT.

This clone occurred once. V is TRBV29-1 and J is TRBJ1-4; D remains unclear. Trimming took 0 bases from V and 8 from J, leaving 7 bases between them. Germline V gives CDR1 SQVTM, CDR2 ANQGSEA. The CDR3 runs 12 residues. Written as DNA, the CDR3 is TGCAGCGTTGAAGACTTGTCCGAAAAACTGTTTTTT. Protein sequence: CSVEDLSEKLFF.

Here the CDR3 DNA reads TGTGCCAGCAGTTTATTGTCGGGGGACACTGAAGCTTTCTTT. Translated, it gives CASSLLSGDTEAFF. The gene calls are TRBV28 and TRBJ1-1; tentatively, D is TRBD1 (5 bases). V lost 1 base to trimming and J lost 3 bases, with 9 bases between them. The germline gives CDR1 MDHEN, CDR2 SYDVKM. The CDR3 covers 14 residues.

The chain is built from TRBV4-1 and TRBJ1-2, with TRBD1 identical over 10 bases. This CDR3 region has 14 residues. Germline loops: CDR1 MGHRA, CDR2 YSYEKL. V trimming: 4 bases; J trimming: 6 bases; junction bases outside the gene matches: 5. The CDR3 is CASSRAGTGDGYTF. DNA of the CDR3: TGCGCCAGCAGCCGCGCCGGGACAGGGGATGGCTACACCTTC.